This T cell receptor beta chain was recorded in a study of shared clonotypes between healthy human individuals. Turning to the study itself: Participating donors consisted of a couple of women and a few men aged 18 to 49.

Study-level points and caveats: Shared clonotypes: 4.5% to 6% naive CD4, around 3.4% naive CD8, 2.3% memory CD4, 0.4% memory CD8.

In the source study's methods: ImmunoSEQ yielded junction-only sequences lacking quality scores, so filtering differed. TCRdb's copy holds only in-frame clones and misses some; the assay was immunoSEQ multiplex PCR. Clone size and V and J calls were adopted from that table, with D and trimming inferred from the DNA. Counted here are 1.4 million or so clones, approximately 98.5% occurring once; the ten biggest clones make up around 0.38%. As regards this clone: Its antigen is currently unknown. Other nucleotide sequences from this sample produce the same CDR3.

This CDR3 spans 12 amino acids. The junction had 3 bases not matched to a gene; V was cut back by 7 bases and J by 4 bases. The germline V gene encodes CDR1 MNHNY and CDR2 SVGAGI (reference sequence). The authors divided CD4+ cells into CD45RA+ naive and CD45RA-negative memory subsets. The sample consisted of naive CD4+ T cells sorted from blood. The subset was: CD45RA+ positively selected. The sequence was obtained from a man under 40 in good health. The chain combines TRBV6-6 with TRBJ2-7; 8 bases agree with TRBD2. In DNA, the CDR3 is TGTGCCAGCACCAGCGGGAGTTACGAGCAGTACTTC. Translation gives CASTSGSYEQYF.